The present T cell receptor beta chain was sequenced within a study of control samples from healthy donors and cancer patients. This clone has a single count. This same CDR3 is encoded by further DNA sequences in the sample. Profiling relied on immunoSEQ multiplex PCR, and the TCRdb table lists in-frame clones only, not all of them. This table holds approximately 120,000 clones, approximately 90% found once. The CDR3 is made up of 12 amino acids. The V end was cut by 4 bases, the J end by 8 bases, with 11 bases between. V gene TRBV12-3 or TRBV12-4 combines with J gene TRBJ1-2; D not resolved. The TCR comes from a human donor in good health. The donor label of this sample is uncertain. Material: blood. This CDR3 is CASSSRVGGYTF. DNA for the CDR3: TGTGCCAGCAGTTCGAGGGTAGGGGGCTACACCTTC.